These 5 T cell receptor beta chains came from one sample sequenced in a study of blood T cell repertoires in COVID-19. Measured with immunoSEQ multiplex PCR; TCRdb has only the in-frame clones, and not every one. The sample records some 300,000 clones, approximately 88% being singletons. The material sequenced was peripheral blood. These TCRs come from a woman younger than 45 who had recovered from COVID-19.

The rearrangement joins TRBV19 to TRBJ1-2; 8 positions agree with TRBD1. The V segment lost 7 bases and the J segment 12 bases; nucleotides outside the gene matches: 7. The CDR3 extends over 11 amino acids. Germline CDR1 and CDR2: LNHDA and SQIVND (reference sequence). This chain's CDR3 is CASTRDRRHTF. CDR3 coding DNA: TGTGCCAGTACCCGGGACAGGAGGCACACCTTC.

The chain has TRBV2 and TRBJ1-2; D is undetermined. Germline values: CDR1 SNHLY, CDR2 FYNNEI. There are 12 residues in the CDR3. The germline V and J ends were trimmed by 3 bases and 4 bases, with 6 bases remaining between them. CDR3 region: CASSDSSYGYTF. The CDR3 DNA sequence: TGTGCCAGCAGTGACAGTTCCTATGGCTACACCTTC.

The V gene is TRBV28, the J gene TRBJ2-4; possibly TRBD1 for D (6 bases). V shed 3 bases and J shed 6 bases, with 15 bases lying between them. The CDR3 spans 15 residues. Germline V gene sequence: CDR1 MDHEN, CDR2 SYDVKM. CDR3 residues: CASSFPRGPSNIQYF. CDR3 DNA sequence: TGTGCCAGCAGTTTTCCCAGGGGTCCTTCAAACATTCAGTACTTC.

The chain links TRBV2 to TRBJ1-1; D unresolved. This CDR3 spans 13 amino acids. Trimming took 7 bases from V and 0 from J, leaving 9 bases between them. CDR1 and CDR2 from the germline V gene are SNHLY and FYNNEI. In nucleotides, the CDR3 is TGTGCCAGCACGAGGGCAATGAACACTGAAGCTTTCTTT. Residues: CASTRAMNTEAFF.

The chain has TRBV7-2 and TRBJ2-1, with D unresolved. From germline, CDR1 is SGHTA and CDR2 FQGNSA. This CDR3 is 13 amino acids long. V lost 3 bases and J 6 bases, leaving 9 bases between the germline ends. The CDR3 here is CASSFTSSNEQFF. The CDR3 region has the DNA TGTGCCAGCAGCTTCACGAGCTCCAATGAGCAGTTCTTC.